Below, 22 T cell receptor beta chains from the same sample are listed, as sequenced in a study of post-analysis software for immune sequencing data. Whole-study results and caveats: With TRBV5-6, TRBV5-1 and TRBV20-1 included, about five TRBV segments were more frequent in patients than in controls.

Unique molecular identifiers were present in the TCR beta cDNA libraries. TCRdb reprocessed the PCR reads with MiXCR, giving one entry per CDR3 protein. Of 750,000 to 900,000 distinct CDR3 sequences listed, around 45% are singletons. These TCRs' antigens remain unknown. The material sequenced was blood. The receptors shown here come from a girl between 10 and 17 years old with multiple sclerosis.

This clonotype was observed once. The V gene is TRBV6-2 or TRBV6-3, the J gene TRBJ2-1; D is unclear. Germline V lookup: CDR1 MNHEY, CDR2 SVGEGT. V was trimmed by 2 bases and J by 0 bases, leaving 8 bases between them. The CDR3 runs 15 residues. The CDR3 DNA follows: TGTGCCAGCAGTTACGGGCAGGTCTCCTACAATGAGCAGTTCTTC. Residues: CASSYGQVSYNEQFF.

CDR3 amino acids: CASSDRGYPYEQYF. CDR3 in DNA: TGTGCCAGCAGTGACAGGGGGTACCCCTACGAGCAGTACTTC. This chain links TRBV2 with TRBJ2-7, with TRBD1 matching over 7 bases. From germline, CDR1 is SNHLY and CDR2 FYNNEI. V trimming: 3 bases; J trimming: 2 bases; junction bases outside the gene matches: 4. This CDR3 has 14 amino acids.

This sequence joins TRBV20-1 and TRBJ1-4; 9 bases fit TRBD1. CDR1 is DFQATT and CDR2 is SNEGSKA in the germline V gene (reference sequence). This CDR3 contains 20 residues. The ends lost 1 base at V and 3 bases at J; junction bases unmatched: 18. The CDR3 is CSARANPGQGIYSANEKLFF. As DNA, the CDR3 is TGCAGTGCTAGAGCCAACCCGGGACAGGGTATATACTCAGCTAATGAAAAACTGTTTTTT.

The chain employs TRBV7-2 and TRBJ2-7; 11 bases map to TRBD2. Germline loops: CDR1 SGHTA, CDR2 FQGNSA. V was clipped by 3 bases and J by 0 bases; unmatched bases: 4. The CDR3 has 16 residues. In DNA form, the CDR3 reads TGTGCCAGCAGCTTTTGGACTAGCGGGTTCTCCTACGAGCAGTACTTC. Amino acid sequence: CASSFWTSGFSYEQYF.

This clonotype was picked up a small number of times. V is TRBV20-1 and J is TRBJ2-1; 8 nucleotides line up with TRBD2. The J segment lost 2 bases and the V segment lost 5 bases, leaving 17 bases of the junction unmatched. CDR3 length equals 18 residues. Germline CDR1 and CDR2: DFQATT and SNEGSKA (reference sequence). The chain's CDR3 is CSAFLRSPGGIPYNEQFF. CDR3 DNA sequence: TGCAGTGCTTTTCTTCGGTCACCGGGAGGGATACCCTACAATGAGCAGTTCTTC.

The V and J genes are TRBV6-5 and TRBJ2-3, with TRBD2 identical over 11 bases. The CDR3 is 19 residues long. CDR1 and CDR2 (germline): MNHEY, SVGAGI. The trim removed 2 bases at V and 1 base at J, leaving 11 bases unmatched. CDR3 in DNA: TGTGCCAGCAGTTACCTCTCCCCTAGCGGGAGGTGGCGCACAGATACGCAGTATTTT. This gives the protein CASSYLSPSGRWRTDTQYF.

In its sample, this clonotype was seen a few times. This sequence joins TRBV30 and TRBJ1-2; D may be TRBD1 (5 bases). The CDR3 covers 17 residues. Per germline, CDR1 GTSNPN and CDR2 SVGIG (reference sequence). The V end was cut by 3 bases, the J end by 8 bases, with 28 bases between. The CDR3 nucleotides read TGTGCCTGGAGCCCACGCGGTCCAGGGCCTGAAGCTAAGGGCTACACCTTC. Translation gives CAWSPRGPGPEAKGYTF.

The V and J genes are TRBV29-1 and TRBJ1-2, with no clear D. The germline gives CDR1 SQVTM, CDR2 ANQGSEA. The CDR3 consists of 13 residues. The chain's CDR3 is CTVDARSAYGYTF. The DNA of the CDR3 is TGCACCGTAGACGCTCGATCAGCCTATGGCTACACCTTC.

V and J are TRBV7-9 and TRBJ2-5; D perhaps matches TRBD1 (5 bases). V was trimmed by 5 bases and J by 1 base, leaving 11 bases between them. The germline CDR1 and CDR2 sequences are SEHNR and FQNEAQ (reference sequence). CDR3 length: 14 amino acids. CDR3: CASSHQGSQETQYF. As DNA, the CDR3 is TGTGCCAGCAGCCACCAGGGATCCCAAGAGACCCAGTACTTC.

This chain links TRBV7-9 with TRBJ2-5, with a weak D call TRBD2 (6 bases). The CDR3 loop spans 15 amino acids. The germline gives CDR1 SEHNR, CDR2 FQNEAQ (reference sequence). V was cut by 5 bases and J by 4 bases, with 17 bases left in between. DNA for the CDR3: TGTGCCAGCAGCCCGACCGGGACTCCCTTAGAGACCCAGTACTTC. Translated: CASSPTGTPLETQYF.

The V and J genes are TRBV25-1 and TRBJ2-3; the match to TRBD2 covers 8 bases. Germline V lookup: CDR1 MGHDK, CDR2 SYGVNS. After removal of 3 bases from V and 9 bases from J, the junction contained 11 bases not matched to a gene. The CDR3 is made up of 15 amino acids. CDR3 amino acids: CASSDYSGSGYTQYF. The CDR3 nucleotides read TGTGCCAGCAGTGACTACAGCGGGAGTGGGTACACGCAGTATTTT.

In this sample, this clonotype turned up once. The CDR3 DNA follows: TGTGCCAGCAGTTGGGTAGCGGGAGACGAGCAGTACTTC. Its protein is CASSWVAGDEQYF. The chain joins TRBV12-3 or TRBV12-4 to TRBJ2-7; TRBD2 aligns across 9 bases. There are 13 residues in the CDR3. V shed 4 bases, J shed 5 bases, and the junction held 3 bases outside the gene matches.

In DNA form, the CDR3 reads TGTGCCAGCAGCTCAGGACCGTACACAGATACGCAGTATTTT. It encodes CASSSGPYTDTQYF. The gene calls are TRBV7-2 and TRBJ2-3; D gene ambiguous. Germline CDR1 reads SGHTA; CDR2 reads FQGNSA. The CDR3 sequence is 14 residues long. V was pared by 4 bases and J by 2 bases, with 10 bases between.

This clonotype was observed a handful of times. The V call is TRBV10-3, the J call TRBJ2-1, with 9 bases identical to TRBD2. The CDR3 has 12 amino acids. Trimming cost V 3 bases and J 15 bases; bases outside gene matches: 6. Germline CDR1 reads ENHRY; CDR2 reads SYGVKD. CDR3 protein: CAISESGRTPFF. DNA for the CDR3: TGTGCCATCAGTGAAAGCGGGAGGACCCCGTTCTTC.

V usage is TRBV24-1 and J usage is TRBJ2-3; TRBD2 aligns across 13 bases. This CDR3 is built from 17 residues. Looked up from germline, CDR1 is KGHDR and CDR2 is SFDVKD. The V gene end was trimmed by 3 bases and the J gene end by 6 bases; junction bases not matched to a gene: 8. The CDR3 is CATSDRILAGGPDTQYF. In DNA, the CDR3 is TGTGCCACCAGTGATAGAATACTAGCGGGAGGGCCTGATACGCAGTATTTT.

The V call is TRBV5-1, the J call TRBJ2-1; 10 bases agree with TRBD1. The CDR3 covers 11 residues. Germline V lookup: CDR1 SGHRS, CDR2 YFSETQ. V dropped 4 bases and J dropped 14; count of bases not matched to a gene: 3. The CDR3 loop reads CASSPGTGEFF. The DNA of the CDR3 is TGCGCCAGCAGCCCCGGGACAGGGGAGTTCTTC.

The V call is TRBV28, the J call TRBJ2-4, with D perhaps matching TRBD2 (5 bases). Germline CDR1 MDHEN, CDR2 SYDVKM. The V end lost 3 bases, the J end lost 9 bases, and 9 bases lay between the germline ends. This CDR3 is built from 12 residues. This CDR3 reads CASSFLGSIQYF. The CDR3 DNA follows: TGTGCCAGCAGTTTCTTGGGGAGCATTCAGTACTTC.

V and J are TRBV7-9 and TRBJ2-7; D uncertain. Trimming took 5 bases from V and 5 from J, leaving 13 bases between them. The V gene's germline CDR1 is SEHNR and CDR2 FQNEAQ (reference sequence). The CDR3 totals 13 residues. CDR3 DNA: TGTGCCAGCAGCCCCCCCGTCGGAAACGAGCAGTACTTC. It is translated as CASSPPVGNEQYF.

This clonotype was seen only a few times. The chain uses TRBV6-2 or TRBV6-3 and TRBJ1-5, with a possible D match to TRBD1 (5 bases). The V and J ends lost 6 bases and 3 bases respectively, with 18 bases between them. The CDR3 loop spans 16 amino acids. Per germline, CDR1 MNHEY and CDR2 SVGEGT. The CDR3 DNA is TGTGCCAGCAGCTCGGGACGGTTGATGCACAATCAGCCCCAGCATTTT. The encoded protein is CASSSGRLMHNQPQHF.

V gene TRBV11-2 combines with J gene TRBJ1-1; no definite D call. Germline V gene lookup returns CDR1 SGHAT and CDR2 FQNNGV. The V gene lost 3 bases and the J gene lost 3 bases, with 20 bases spanning the gap. The CDR3 is 17 amino acids. CDR3 DNA: TGTGCCAGCAGCTTCGGTTCCGCCAATCGGAACTACACTGAAGCTTTCTTT. Translation gives CASSFGSANRNYTEAFF.

The chain combines TRBV20-1 with TRBJ1-2; unclear D gene. Germline assignment: CDR1 DFQATT and CDR2 SNEGSKA (reference sequence). Trimming left V 3 bases short and J 8 bases short, with 13 bases between. The CDR3 is 12 amino acids. CDR3: CSASGAGQGYTF. The CDR3 bases are TGCAGTGCTAGTGGAGCCGGGCAGGGCTACACCTTC.

This rearrangement joins TRBV29-1 to TRBJ2-5; 7 nucleotides match TRBD1. The J call may be mistaken, given a closer DNA end match to TRBJ2-7. The CDR3 extends over 11 amino acids. Germline values: CDR1 SQVTM, CDR2 ANQGSEA. CDR3 sequence: CSVLQGDEQYF. The CDR3 coding sequence is TGCAGCGTCCTGCAGGGGGACGAGCAGTACTTC.